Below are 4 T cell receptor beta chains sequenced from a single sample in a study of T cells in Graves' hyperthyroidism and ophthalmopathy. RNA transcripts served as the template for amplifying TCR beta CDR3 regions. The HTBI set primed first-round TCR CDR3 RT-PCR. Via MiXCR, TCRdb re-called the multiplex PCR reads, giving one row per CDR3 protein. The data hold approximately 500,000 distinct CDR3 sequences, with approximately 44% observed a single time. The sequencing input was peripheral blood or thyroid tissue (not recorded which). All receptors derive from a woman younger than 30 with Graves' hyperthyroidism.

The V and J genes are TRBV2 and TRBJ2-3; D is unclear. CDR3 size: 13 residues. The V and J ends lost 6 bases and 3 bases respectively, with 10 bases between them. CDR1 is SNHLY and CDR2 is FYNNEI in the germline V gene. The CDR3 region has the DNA TGTGCCAGCAGACTCGACGGGACAGATACGCAGTATTTT. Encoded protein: CASRLDGTDTQYF.

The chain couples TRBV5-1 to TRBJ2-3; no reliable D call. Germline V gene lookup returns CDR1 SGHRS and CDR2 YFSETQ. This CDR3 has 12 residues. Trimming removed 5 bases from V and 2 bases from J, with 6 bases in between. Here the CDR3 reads CASSQNTDTQYF. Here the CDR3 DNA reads TGCGCCAGCAGTCAGAACACAGATACGCAGTATTTT.

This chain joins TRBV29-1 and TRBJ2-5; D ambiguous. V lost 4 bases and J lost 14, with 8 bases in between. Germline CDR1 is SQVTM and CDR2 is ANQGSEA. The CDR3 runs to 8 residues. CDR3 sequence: CSVGTYYF. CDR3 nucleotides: TGCAGCGTTGGGACCTATTACTTC.

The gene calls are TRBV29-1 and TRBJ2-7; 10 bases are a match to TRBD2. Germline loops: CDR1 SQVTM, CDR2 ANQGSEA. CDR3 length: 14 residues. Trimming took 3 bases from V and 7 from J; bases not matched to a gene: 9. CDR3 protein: CSVDTSGTGNEQYF. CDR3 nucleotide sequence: TGCAGCGTTGATACTAGCGGGACGGGAAATGAGCAGTACTTC.